Each of the 18 T cell receptor beta chains below was sequenced from the same sample in a study of T cell changes during pregnancy in multiple sclerosis. Measured with immunoSEQ multiplex PCR; TCRdb has only the in-frame clones, and not every one. The top ten hold 3% to 4% of the sample, which has more than 55,000 clones, around 90% seen once. The material sequenced was peripheral blood, taken after pregnancy. The source is a female donor in good health, enrolled as a control in a pregnancy study.

This chain uses TRBV4-1 with TRBJ2-7, with D uncertain. Trimming stripped 4 bases from V and 0 bases from J, with 13 bases between. The germline gives CDR1 MGHRA, CDR2 YSYEKL. The CDR3 totals 15 residues. DNA of the CDR3: TGCGCCAGCAGCCGAGAGCCCCTAAACTCCTACGAGCAGTACTTC. Residues: CASSREPLNSYEQYF.

This clone was observed a single time. V gene TRBV7-2 combines with J gene TRBJ1-2; perhaps TRBD1 as D (5 bases). The CDR3 is made up of 12 amino acids. Trimming removed 4 bases at V and 8 bases at J, with 11 bases between. Germline V lookup: CDR1 SGHTA, CDR2 FQGNSA. The CDR3: CASSWGVGGYTF. The CDR3 DNA is TGTGCCAGCAGCTGGGGGGTCGGGGGCTACACCTTC.

There are a few counts of this clone. This chain links TRBV19 with TRBJ1-4; tentative D call: TRBD1 (5 bases). CDR1 and CDR2 (germline): LNHDA, SQIVND (reference sequence). Trimming took 1 base from V and 7 from J, leaving 13 bases between them. The CDR3 is 15 amino acids. CDR3 DNA: TGTGCCAGTAGTATAGGGGGCCCTTCGGGTGAAAAACTGTTTTTT. Translation gives CASSIGGPSGEKLFF. Combining the CDR3 with reference TRBV19 and TRBJ1-4 gives the whole variable domain DGGITQSPKYLFRKEGQNVTLSCEQNLNHDAMYWYRQDPGQGLRLIYYSQIVNDFQKGDIAEGYSVSREKKESFPLTVTSAQKNPTAFYLCASSIGGPSGEKLFFGSGTQLSVL.

The chain links TRBV27 to TRBJ2-1, with TRBD1 matching over 7 bases. The V gene's germline CDR1 is MNHEY and CDR2 SMNVEV (reference sequence). V dropped 6 bases and J dropped 9; count of bases not matched to a gene: 11. The CDR3 is 14 residues long. In DNA form, the CDR3 reads TGTGCCAGCAGAATAGGGGGCATGATTGGTGAGCAGTTCTTC. It yields the protein CASRIGGMIGEQFF.

In nucleotides, the CDR3 is TGTGCCAGTAGTCTTCGCACAGGGGGCACTGAAGCTTTCTTT. Encoded protein: CASSLRTGGTEAFF. J is TRBJ1-1 and V is TRBV19; 8 bases are shared with TRBD1. The V gene's germline CDR1 is LNHDA and CDR2 SQIVND (reference sequence). This CDR3 is 14 amino acids long. V lost 5 bases, J lost 4 bases, and 6 bases stayed unmatched.

The chain links TRBV27 to TRBJ2-1, with unresolved D. The CDR3 contains 14 residues. V was clipped by 10 bases and J by 0 bases, with 13 bases between them. Germline lookup yields CDR1 MNHEY and CDR2 SMNVEV (reference sequence). CDR3 residues: CATSDSSSYNEQFF. CDR3 sequence (DNA): TGTGCCACCAGCGACTCTAGCTCCTACAATGAGCAGTTCTTC.

V and J are TRBV6-5 and TRBJ1-3; D gene unclear. CDR1 is MNHEY, CDR2 SVGAGI, per germline. The CDR3 length is 15 residues. Trimming left V 2 bases short and J 2 bases short, with 10 bases between. CDR3 in amino acids: CASSYGGRTGNTIYF. CDR3 sequence (DNA): TGTGCCAGCAGTTACGGTGGGAGAACTGGAAACACCATATATTTT.

V is TRBV19 and J is TRBJ2-1; 13 positions match TRBD2. V shed 0 bases, J shed 5 bases, and the junction held 13 bases outside the gene matches. The CDR3 loop spans 20 amino acids. Germline V lookup: CDR1 LNHDA, CDR2 SQIVND (reference sequence). CDR3 in DNA: TGTGCCAGTAGTATAGACTCCCCACCCGGGACTAGCGGGATGGACAATGAGCAGTTCTTC. It translates to CASSIDSPPGTSGMDNEQFF.

Here the CDR3 DNA reads TGTGCCAGCAGTTCAGGGGGCGCGGGGGTTGCAACTAATGAAAAACTGTTTTTT. Translating it yields CASSSGGAGVATNEKLFF. The chain couples TRBV5-4 to TRBJ1-4, with 8 bases identical to TRBD1. CDR1 and CDR2 (germline): SGHNT, YYREEE (reference sequence). The CDR3 loop spans 18 amino acids. The V and J ends lost 5 bases and 0 bases, in that order; junction bases with no gene match: 12.

The rearrangement links TRBV28 to TRBJ1-4; D gene uncertain. V lost 2 bases and J 13 bases, leaving 23 bases between the germline ends. The CDR3 has 16 amino acids. The germline gives CDR1 MDHEN, CDR2 SYDVKM. The CDR3 reads CASSLEKGPFVRVLFF. The CDR3 nucleotides read TGTGCCAGCAGTTTAGAAAAAGGACCGTTTGTGCGGGTACTGTTTTTT. The full variable domain, its missing parts supplied by reference TRBV28 and TRBJ1-4, is DVKVTQSSRYLVKRTGEKVFLECVQDMDHENMFWYRQDPGLGLRLIYFSYDVKMKEKGDIPEGYSVSREKKERFSLILESASTNQTSMYLCASSLEKGPFVRVLFFGSGTQLSVL.

V gene TRBV28 combines with J gene TRBJ1-3, with TRBD1 matching over 9 bases. V was clipped by 8 bases and J by 4 bases; unmatched bases: 12. Germline V gene data show CDR1 as MDHEN and CDR2 as SYDVKM. The CDR3 sequence is 16 residues long. The DNA of the CDR3 is TGTGCCAGCCTACGGGACAGGGCCATCCTCGGAAACACCATATATTTT. This gives the protein CASLRDRAILGNTIYF.

The chain joins TRBV19 to TRBJ2-1; D uncertain. Trimming removed 4 bases from V and 4 bases from J, with 8 bases in between. Germline assignment: CDR1 LNHDA and CDR2 SQIVND (reference sequence). The CDR3 has 13 amino acids. The CDR3 nucleotides read TGTGCCAGTAGTAGCCAGGTTTACAATGAGCAGTTCTTC. It translates to CASSSQVYNEQFF.

This rearrangement joins TRBV5-1 to TRBJ1-2, with D perhaps matching TRBD1 (6 bases). V shed 4 bases and J shed 5 bases, with 18 bases lying between them. The CDR3 runs 15 residues. CDR1 is SGHRS, CDR2 YFSETQ, per germline. The CDR3 bases are TGCGCCAGCAGCACCTCTGGCGGGGGGCTTTATGGCTACACCTTC. This gives the protein CASSTSGGGLYGYTF.

The gene calls are TRBV18 and TRBJ2-7; 10 bases are shared with TRBD2. Germline V gene data show CDR1 as KGHSH and CDR2 as LQKENI. V lost 1 base, J lost 3 bases, and 6 bases stayed unmatched. This CDR3 region has 16 residues. The CDR3 nucleotides read TGTGCCAGCTCACCACTTGGGCTAGCGGGAGACTACGAGCAGTACTTC. Residues: CASSPLGLAGDYEQYF.

V is TRBV9 and J is TRBJ2-2; the D gene is possibly TRBD2 (5 bases). The germline V and J ends were trimmed by 0 bases and 3 bases, with 12 bases remaining between them. Germline assignment: CDR1 SGDLS and CDR2 YYNGEE. The CDR3 extends over 16 amino acids. CDR3 sequence: CASSVVPSIDTGELFF. The CDR3, as DNA: TGTGCCAGCAGCGTAGTTCCTAGCATAGACACCGGGGAGCTGTTTTTT.

V usage is TRBV11-2 and J usage is TRBJ2-5; D possibly corresponds to TRBD2 (7 bases). The V end was cut by 2 bases, the J end by 5 bases, with 15 bases between. The CDR3 spans 15 residues. Germline V gene data show CDR1 as SGHAT and CDR2 as FQNNGV. Here the CDR3 reads CASSLLGGRGETQYF. CDR3 DNA: TGTGCCAGCAGCTTATTAGGGGGGAGGGGCGAGACCCAGTACTTC. Looking up the rest from reference TRBV11-2 and TRBJ2-5 gives the full variable domain: EAGVAQSPRYKIIEKRQSVAFWCNPISGHATLYWYQQILGQGPKLLIQFQNNGVVDDSQLPKDRFSAERLKGVDSTLKIQPAKLEDSAVYLCASSLLGGRGETQYFGPGTRLLVL.

This chain connects TRBV6-4 to TRBJ2-3; possibly TRBD1 for D (5 bases). The V gene's germline CDR1 is MRHNA and CDR2 SNTAGT. The CDR3 has 15 residues. Trimming left V 0 bases short and J 0 bases short, with 7 bases between. The CDR3 reads CASSDSPGSTDTQYF. The DNA of the CDR3 is TGTGCCAGCAGTGACTCTCCAGGGAGCACAGATACGCAGTATTTT.

The chain joins TRBV28 to TRBJ1-2; D not resolved. CDR3 length: 14 residues. The ends were cut back, 5 bases at V and 4 bases at J, with 14 bases in the middle. Germline CDR1 MDHEN, CDR2 SYDVKM. The CDR3 DNA follows: TGTGCCAGCAGTCCCCCCCTCAAGCTCTATGGCTACACCTTC. Its protein product is CASSPPLKLYGYTF.